This is a list of T cell receptor beta chains from one sample in a study of cytomegalovirus exposure and HLA in healthy donors. Assay used: immunoSEQ multiplex PCR; TCRdb lists only in-frame clones, some missing. Of around 63,000 clones listed, approximately 79% were seen once; the top ten hold about 2.7%. The sequencing input was PBMCs. Source of these receptors: a woman aged 25 to 45 in good health and CMV-seronegative. Each CDR3 is given with its conserved first and last residue. A D gene is named only where the DNA matches it firmly. A row's size may be missing; if present it is once, few, many or a size class.

V	D	size	J	CDR3	DNA
TRBV9	TRBD2	.	TRBJ2-1	CASSPSPAGEQFF	TGTGCCAGCAGCCCCTCTCCAGCGGGGGAGCAGTTCTTC
TRBV5-1	TRBD1	.	TRBJ1-6	CASSLAASKTGGPYNSPLHF	TGCGCCAGCAGCTTGGCCGCCTCCAAGACAGGGGGCCCCTATAATTCACCCCTCCACTTT
TRBV18	.	.	TRBJ1-1	CASSRDWNTEAFF	TGTGCCAGCTCACGGGACTGGAACACTGAAGCTTTCTTT
TRBV15	.	.	TRBJ1-1	CATSRDAGGGTEAFF	TGTGCCACCAGCAGAGATGCGGGGGGTGGGACTGAAGCTTTCTTT
TRBV6-1	TRBD1	.	TRBJ1-1	CASRGQGTNTEAFF	TGTGCCAGCAGGGGACAGGGGACGAACACTGAAGCTTTCTTT
TRBV7-2	.	once	TRBJ2-5	CASSLLRVQETQYF	TGTGCCAGCAGCTTACTGAGGGTTCAAGAGACCCAGTACTTC
TRBV14	.	few	TRBJ2-1	CASSHRQHEQFF	TGTGCCAGCAGCCACAGACAGCATGAGCAGTTCTTC
TRBV27	TRBD1	.	TRBJ1-2	CASTHDRASWYGYTF	TGTGCCAGCACCCATGACAGGGCATCTTGGTATGGCTACACCTTC
TRBV5-8	TRBD1	.	TRBJ1-1	CATTDRGDTEAFF	TGTGCCACCACGGACAGGGGAGACACTGAAGCTTTCTTT
TRBV5-6	.	.	TRBJ2-1	CASSLLVEPSYNEQFF	TGTGCCAGCAGCTTGCTCGTGGAGCCCTCCTACAATGAGCAGTTCTTC
TRBV2	TRBD2	.	TRBJ2-2	CASRGTSGDTGELFF	TGTGCCAGCAGGGGAACTAGCGGGGACACCGGGGAGCTGTTTTTT
TRBV7-9	TRBD2	.	TRBJ2-1	CASSPTSGSSYNEQFF	TGTGCCAGCAGCCCGACTAGCGGCAGCTCCTACAATGAGCAGTTCTTC
TRBV18	TRBD1	.	TRBJ1-1	CASSVIRLQGALNTEAFF	TGTGCCAGCTCCGTAATTCGACTGCAGGGGGCTCTGAACACTGAAGCTTTCTTT
TRBV11-2	TRBD2	.	TRBJ2-2	CASSLSGATTGELFF	TGTGCCAGCAGCTTGAGCGGGGCGACCACCGGGGAGCTGTTTTTT
TRBV5-4	.	once	TRBJ2-3	CASSLGLQPEDTQYF	TGTGCCAGCAGCCTGGGACTGCAACCCGAAGATACGCAGTATTTT
TRBV5-8	.	few	TRBJ1-5	CASSLPKRSPNQPQHF	TGTGCCAGCAGCTTACCTAAGAGGAGTCCCAATCAGCCCCAGCATTTT
TRBV5-4	.	.	TRBJ1-1	CASSLREGNTEAFF	TGTGCCAGCAGCTTGAGGGAGGGTAACACTGAAGCTTTCTTT
TRBV4-2	TRBD2	.	TRBJ2-3	CASSQVLLAGGGGDTQYF	TGTGCCAGCAGCCAAGTATTACTAGCGGGAGGGGGCGGAGATACGCAGTATTTT
TRBV30	.	.	TRBJ1-1	CAWSTGMNTEAFF	TGTGCCTGGAGTACGGGGATGAACACTGAAGCTTTCTTT
TRBV9	TRBD2	.	TRBJ2-3	CASSGTSGAAGTQYF	TGTGCCAGCAGCGGGACTAGCGGGGCCGCAGGTACGCAGTATTTT
TRBV7-2	.	.	TRBJ2-3	CASSLTGQDTQYF	TGTGCCAGCAGCTTAACAGGTCAAGATACGCAGTATTTT
TRBV11-2	.	few	TRBJ1-2	CASEKGGVYGYTF	TGTGCCAGCGAGAAAGGGGGGGTCTATGGCTACACCTTC
TRBV30	.	.	TRBJ1-1	CAWSVSANTEAFF	TGTGCCTGGAGTGTTAGCGCTAACACTGAAGCTTTCTTT
TRBV30	TRBD2	.	TRBJ2-1	CAWSRGLAGPVGDEQFF	TGTGCCTGGAGTAGGGGGCTAGCGGGGCCCGTGGGGGATGAGCAGTTCTTC
TRBV5-1	TRBD2	.	TRBJ2-2	CASSLEASGRVPGELFF	TGCGCCAGCAGCTTGGAGGCTAGCGGGAGAGTCCCCGGGGAGCTGTTTTTT
TRBV6-6	TRBD1	.	TRBJ1-1	CASILGQGWTEAFF	TGTGCCAGCATTCTCGGACAGGGGTGGACTGAAGCTTTCTTT
TRBV7-9	TRBD1	few	TRBJ1-1	CASSLTGGRTEAFF	TGTGCCAGCAGCTTGACAGGGGGCCGCACTGAAGCTTTCTTT
TRBV5-5	TRBD1	.	TRBJ2-7	CASSLAPTGGSLREQYF	TGTGCCAGCAGCTTGGCCCCGACAGGGGGCAGTTTAAGAGAGCAGTACTTC
TRBV6-1	.	.	TRBJ2-6	CASSEARYAYSGANVLTF	TGTGCCAGCAGTGAAGCGAGGTATGCTTACTCTGGGGCCAACGTCCTGACTTTC
TRBV7-2	TRBD1	.	TRBJ1-5	CASSGQGNQPQHF	TGTGCCAGCAGTGGACAGGGCAATCAGCCCCAGCATTTT
TRBV11-2	TRBD1	.	TRBJ1-1	CASSLGTGGNTEAFF	TGTGCCAGCAGCTTAGGGACAGGGGGGAACACTGAAGCTTTCTTT
TRBV18	.	few	TRBJ2-2	CASSPYDPRDTGELFF	TGTGCCAGCTCACCCTATGACCCGCGGGACACCGGGGAGCTGTTTTTT
TRBV7-8	TRBD2	.	TRBJ2-1	CASSSPTRASGSYNEQFF	TGTGCCAGCAGCTCTCCGACTAGAGCTAGCGGCTCCTACAATGAGCAGTTCTTC
TRBV30	TRBD2	.	TRBJ2-5	CAWSDAGEETQYF	TGTGCCTGGAGTGACGCGGGGGAAGAGACCCAGTACTTC
TRBV28	TRBD1	.	TRBJ1-5	CASSPGQSVSRPQHF	TGTGCCAGCAGTCCGGGACAGTCGGTAAGTCGGCCCCAGCATTTT
TRBV18	TRBD1	.	TRBJ2-7	CASSPGTDLEQYF	TGTGCCAGCTCCCCCGGGACAGACCTCGAGCAGTACTTC
TRBV30	TRBD1	.	TRBJ1-2	CAWTTGQTVYGYTF	TGTGCCTGGACTACGGGACAGACCGTCTATGGCTACACCTTC
TRBV7-8	.	.	TRBJ2-1	CASSLEAYSKQFF	TGTGCCAGCAGCTTAGAAGCCTACTCGAAGCAGTTCTTC
TRBV2	TRBD2	.	TRBJ2-1	CASKLAGDMGNEQFF	TGTGCCAGCAAACTAGCGGGAGATATGGGAAATGAGCAGTTCTTC
TRBV29-1	.	.	TRBJ1-5	CSVAGDGNQPQHF	TGCAGCGTTGCAGGGGACGGCAATCAGCCCCAGCATTTT
TRBV30	TRBD2	.	TRBJ2-5	CAWGDGGETQYF	TGTGCCTGGGGGGACGGGGGGGAGACCCAGTACTTC
TRBV27	TRBD1	few	TRBJ2-5	CASSLTGTGGRKETQYF	TGTGCCAGCAGCCTGACCGGGACAGGGGGGAGAAAAGAGACCCAGTACTTC
TRBV25-1	TRBD1	.	TRBJ1-1	CASSVTGGAGTEAFF	TGTGCCAGCAGTGTTACAGGGGGCGCTGGCACTGAAGCTTTCTTT
TRBV5-1	TRBD1	few	TRBJ2-1	CASSLAGGGGGGYVEQFF	TGCGCCAGCAGCTTGGCAGGGGGCGGAGGGGGTGGCTATGTTGAGCAGTTCTTC
TRBV7-9	.	.	TRBJ2-7	CASSLESSYEQYF	TGTGCCAGTTCGCTCGAGAGTAGCTACGAGCAGTACTTC
TRBV6-5	TRBD2	.	TRBJ2-3	CASSYRGGLGTDTQYF	TGTGCCAGCAGTTACCGGGGGGGGCTGGGCACAGATACGCAGTATTTT